This passage covers 15 T cell receptor beta chains from one sample sequenced in a study of T cell changes during pregnancy in multiple sclerosis. Clones were sequenced by immunoSEQ multiplex PCR, and TCRdb holds only the in-frame ones, with some missing. The sample has about 40,000 clones; about 94% are singletons. The sequences come from peripheral blood, collected in the third trimester of pregnancy. Receptors originate from a female donor with multiple sclerosis, enrolled in a pregnancy study.

The chain links TRBV28 to TRBJ2-3; weak D call: TRBD1 (6 bases). Trimming took off 7 bases at V and 4 bases at J, with 15 bases between the two ends. CDR1 and CDR2 (germline): MDHEN, SYDVKM. CDR3 length: 14 residues. The CDR3 spells CASTPGTRADTQYF. The CDR3 DNA reads TGTGCCAGCACTCCCGGGACAAGGGCAGATACGCAGTATTTT.

V and J are TRBV7-9 and TRBJ2-5; 11 bases fit TRBD1. The CDR3 is 15 amino acids. CDR1 is SEHNR, CDR2 FQNEAQ, per germline (reference sequence). After removal of 4 bases from V and 1 base from J, the junction contained 2 bases not matched to a gene. The CDR3 sequence: CASSSGTGGQETQYF. As DNA, the CDR3 is TGTGCCAGCAGCTCCGGGACAGGGGGCCAAGAGACCCAGTACTTC.

This chain joins TRBV28 and TRBJ2-1; 7 bases fit TRBD2. Looked up from germline, CDR1 is MDHEN and CDR2 is SYDVKM. This CDR3 spans 15 amino acids. The V and J ends lost 6 bases and 6 bases, in that order; junction bases with no gene match: 11. CDR3 loop: CASSTRDYGPNEQFF. CDR3 bases: TGTGCCAGCAGCACCCGGGACTATGGACCCAATGAGCAGTTCTTC.

The chain joins TRBV6-1 to TRBJ1-6; 7 bases line up with TRBD1. The V gene's germline CDR1 is MNHNS and CDR2 SASEGT. V gave up 4 bases and J gave up 3 bases; unmatched junction bases: 12. This CDR3 is 18 amino acids long. CDR3 amino acids: CASSGEGQRLSYNSPLHF. The CDR3 bases are TGTGCCAGCAGTGGCGAGGGACAGAGATTAAGCTATAATTCACCCCTCCACTTT.

The rearrangement links TRBV18 to TRBJ2-2; possible D gene TRBD2, 5 bases. V lost 6 bases, J lost 5 bases, and 19 bases lay in between. The CDR3 is 16 amino acids. Germline values: CDR1 KGHSH, CDR2 LQKENI. The CDR3 reads CASSTQLELGTGELFF. CDR3 DNA sequence: TGTGCCAGCTCTACCCAACTAGAGTTGGGGACCGGGGAGCTGTTTTTT.

The genes are TRBV19 and TRBJ1-5, with no clear D. V was trimmed by 3 bases and J by 4 bases, leaving 7 bases between them. Germline loops: CDR1 LNHDA, CDR2 SQIVND (reference sequence). There are 13 residues in the CDR3. DNA of the CDR3: TGTGCCAGTAGTATCAAAGAGAATCAGCCCCAGCATTTT. Amino acids: CASSIKENQPQHF.

V and J are TRBV7-8 and TRBJ1-4, with D tentatively TRBD1 (5 bases). The V and J ends lost 6 bases and 3 bases respectively, with 11 bases between them. The CDR3 is 14 amino acids. Germline loops: CDR1 SGHVS, CDR2 FQNEAQ. Here the CDR3 reads CASSSGRANEKLFF. CDR3 coding DNA: TGTGCCAGCAGTTCAGGGAGGGCTAATGAAAAACTGTTTTTT.

The rearrangement links TRBV6-1 to TRBJ2-1; no clear D. Germline V gives CDR1 MNHNS, CDR2 SASEGT. Trimming stripped 1 base from V and 8 bases from J, with 12 bases between. CDR3 length: 14 amino acids. CDR3 loop: CASSEVRGLDEQFF. CDR3 DNA: TGTGCCAGCAGTGAAGTACGCGGTTTGGATGAGCAGTTCTTC.

The chain has TRBV15 and TRBJ2-5; 12 bases line up with TRBD1. V dropped 1 base and J dropped 7; count of bases not matched to a gene: 4. Per germline, CDR1 LNHNV and CDR2 YYDKDF (reference sequence). The CDR3 totals 15 residues. The CDR3 DNA is TGTGCCACCAGCAGAGGGGGACAGGGGGCAGGGACCCAGTACTTC. This encodes CATSRGGQGAGTQYF.

The chain employs TRBV5-1 and TRBJ2-7, with 7 positions matching TRBD1. The length of the CDR3 is 13 residues. CDR1 and CDR2 from the germline V gene are SGHRS and YFSETQ. V lost 5 bases, J lost 3 bases, and 5 bases stayed unmatched. CDR3 nucleotide sequence: TGCGCCAGCAGTCGGGGACAGCTCTACGAGCAGTACTTC. Its protein product is CASSRGQLYEQYF.

This chain uses TRBV15 with TRBJ2-1; TRBD2 might be the D (5 bases). CDR3 size: 13 residues. V was cut by 5 bases and J by 9 bases, with 14 bases left in between. Germline V gene lookup returns CDR1 LNHNV and CDR2 YYDKDF (reference sequence). CDR3 loop: CATSGPGISEQFF. The CDR3 region has the DNA TGTGCCACCAGCGGGCCCGGGATTAGTGAGCAGTTCTTC.

The chain employs TRBV7-2 and TRBJ2-1; D may be TRBD2 (5 bases). Germline values: CDR1 SGHTA, CDR2 FQGNSA. The length of the CDR3 is 16 residues. V shed 0 bases and J shed 1 base, with 10 bases lying between them. The CDR3 region is CASSLAPGKSYNEQFF. The CDR3 DNA sequence: TGTGCCAGCAGCTTAGCGCCGGGAAAGTCCTACAATGAGCAGTTCTTC.

The table lists this clone with a count of one. V gene TRBV18 combines with J gene TRBJ1-4; 7 nucleotides agree with TRBD1. Trimming removed 2 bases from V and 8 bases from J; junction bases left unmatched: 5. This CDR3 comprises 14 residues. Germline-derived CDR1 and CDR2 are KGHSH and LQKENI. CDR3 sequence: CASSPGGGNEKLFF. As DNA, the CDR3 is TGTGCCAGCTCACCAGGAGGGGGCAACGAAAAACTGTTTTTT. The entire variable domain, with the rest obtained from reference TRBV18 and TRBJ1-4, is as follows: NAGVMQNPRHLVRRRGQEARLRCSPMKGHSHVYWYRQLPEEGLKFMVYLQKENIIDESGMPKERFSAEFPKEGPSILRIQQVVRGDSAAYFCASSPGGGNEKLFFGSGTQLSVL.

The chain is built from TRBV6-1 and TRBJ2-2; D is perhaps TRBD2 (6 bases). The germline gives CDR1 MNHNS, CDR2 SASEGT. V was pared by 2 bases and J by 5 bases, with 15 bases between. The CDR3 covers 16 residues. CDR3: CASSERRGSGTGELFF. The CDR3 DNA is TGTGCCAGCAGTGAACGGAGGGGCAGCGGGACCGGGGAGCTGTTTTTT.

This clone was observed a single time. The rearrangement joins TRBV7-3 to TRBJ2-2; 11 bases match TRBD2. Germline CDR1 SGHTA, CDR2 FQGTGA. V was clipped by 1 base and J by 6 bases; unmatched bases: 1. CDR3 length: 15 amino acids. The CDR3 loop reads CASSLNSGGAGELFF. The CDR3 nucleotides are TGTGCCAGCAGCTTAAATAGCGGGGGGGCCGGGGAGCTGTTTTTT.